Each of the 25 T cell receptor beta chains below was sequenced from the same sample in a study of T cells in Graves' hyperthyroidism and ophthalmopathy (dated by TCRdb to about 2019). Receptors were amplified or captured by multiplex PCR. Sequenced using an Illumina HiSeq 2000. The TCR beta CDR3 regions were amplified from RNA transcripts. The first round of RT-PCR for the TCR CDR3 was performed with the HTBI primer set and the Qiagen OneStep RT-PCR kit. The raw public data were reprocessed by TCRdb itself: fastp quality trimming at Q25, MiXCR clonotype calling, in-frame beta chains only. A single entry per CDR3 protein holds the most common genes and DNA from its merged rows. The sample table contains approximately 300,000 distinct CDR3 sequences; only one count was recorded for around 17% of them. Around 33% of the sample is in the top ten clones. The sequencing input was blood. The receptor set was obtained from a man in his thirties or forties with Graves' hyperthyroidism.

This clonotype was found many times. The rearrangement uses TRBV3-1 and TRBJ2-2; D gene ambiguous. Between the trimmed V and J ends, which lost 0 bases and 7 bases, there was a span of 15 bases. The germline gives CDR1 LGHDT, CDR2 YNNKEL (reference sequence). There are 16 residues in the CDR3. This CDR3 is CASSQDLTVSFGELFF. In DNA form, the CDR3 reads TGTGCCAGCAGCCAAGATTTAACGGTGTCTTTCGGGGAGCTGTTTTTT. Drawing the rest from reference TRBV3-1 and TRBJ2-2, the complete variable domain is DTAVSQTPKYLVTQMGNDKSIKCEQNLGHDTMYWYKQDSKKFLKIMFSYNNKELIINETVPNRFSPKSPDKAHLNLHINSLELGDSAVYFCASSQDLTVSFGELFFGEGSRLTVL.

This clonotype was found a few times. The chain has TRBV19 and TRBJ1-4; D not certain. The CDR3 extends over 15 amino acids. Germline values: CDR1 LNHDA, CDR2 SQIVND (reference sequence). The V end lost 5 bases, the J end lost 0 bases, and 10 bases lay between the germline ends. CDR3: CASSLNYATNEKLFF. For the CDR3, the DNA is TGTGCCAGTAGTCTTAACTATGCAACTAATGAAAAACTGTTTTTT.

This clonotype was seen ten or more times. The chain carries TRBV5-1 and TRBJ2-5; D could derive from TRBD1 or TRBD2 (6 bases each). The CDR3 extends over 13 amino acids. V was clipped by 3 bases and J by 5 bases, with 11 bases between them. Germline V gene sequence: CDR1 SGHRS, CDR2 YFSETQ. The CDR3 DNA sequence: TGCGCCAGCAGCTCCCCGGGGGCGGAGACCCAGTACTTC. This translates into CASSSPGAETQYF.

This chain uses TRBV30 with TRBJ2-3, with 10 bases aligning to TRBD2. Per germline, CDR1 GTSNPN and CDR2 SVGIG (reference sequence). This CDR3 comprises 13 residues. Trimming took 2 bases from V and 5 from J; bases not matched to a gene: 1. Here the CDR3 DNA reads TGTGCCTGGAGTCTAGCGGGAGAAGATACGCAGTATTTT. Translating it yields CAWSLAGEDTQYF. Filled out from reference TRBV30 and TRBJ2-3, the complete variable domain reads SQTIHQWPATLVQPVGSPLSLECTVEGTSNPNLYWYRQAAGRGLQLLFYSVGIGQISSEVPQNLSASRPQDRQFILSSKKLLLSDSGFYLCAWSLAGEDTQYFGPGTRLTVL.

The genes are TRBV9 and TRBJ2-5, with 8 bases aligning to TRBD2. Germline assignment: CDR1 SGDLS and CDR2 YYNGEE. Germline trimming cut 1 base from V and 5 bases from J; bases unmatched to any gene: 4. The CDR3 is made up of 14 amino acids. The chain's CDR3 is CASSVSGRGETQYF. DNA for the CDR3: TGTGCCAGCAGCGTAAGCGGGAGAGGGGAGACCCAGTACTTC.

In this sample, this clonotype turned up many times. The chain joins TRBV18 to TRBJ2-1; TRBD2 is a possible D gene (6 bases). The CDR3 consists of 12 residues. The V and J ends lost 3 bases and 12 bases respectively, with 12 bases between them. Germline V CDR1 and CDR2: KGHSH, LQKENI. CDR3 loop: CASSPEGRGQFF. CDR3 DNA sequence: TGTGCCAGCTCACCGGAGGGACGGGGGCAGTTCTTC.

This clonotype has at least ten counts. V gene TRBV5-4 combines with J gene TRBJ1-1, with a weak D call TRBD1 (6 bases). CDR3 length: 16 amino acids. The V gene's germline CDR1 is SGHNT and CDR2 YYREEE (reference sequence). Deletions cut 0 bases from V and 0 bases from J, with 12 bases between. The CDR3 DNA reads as TGTGCCAGCAGCTTGGGTCGGGGGGCCCTGAACACTGAAGCTTTCTTT. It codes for CASSLGRGALNTEAFF.

CDR3: CSARGTLLVYEQYF. The CDR3, as DNA: TGCAGTGCTAGAGGGACCTTACTAGTCTACGAGCAGTACTTC. V is TRBV20-1 and J is TRBJ2-7; a possible D gene is TRBD2 (5 bases). V dropped 1 base and J dropped 3 bases, with 13 bases sitting between them. Germline CDR1 and CDR2: DFQATT and SNEGSKA (reference sequence). This CDR3 has 14 residues.

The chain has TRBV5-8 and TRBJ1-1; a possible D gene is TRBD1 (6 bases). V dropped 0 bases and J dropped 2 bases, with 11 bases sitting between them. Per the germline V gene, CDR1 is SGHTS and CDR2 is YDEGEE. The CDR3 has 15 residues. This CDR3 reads CASSLGTVSNTEAFF. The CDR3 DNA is TGTGCCAGCAGCTTGGGGACAGTCTCTAACACTGAAGCTTTCTTT.

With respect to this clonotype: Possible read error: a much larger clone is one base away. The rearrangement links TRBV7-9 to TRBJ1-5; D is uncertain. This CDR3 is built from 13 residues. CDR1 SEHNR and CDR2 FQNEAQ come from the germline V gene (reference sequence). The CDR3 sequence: CATSLEAGQPQHF. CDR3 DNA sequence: TGTGCCACCAGCTTAGAAGCGGGTCAGCCCCAGCATTTT.

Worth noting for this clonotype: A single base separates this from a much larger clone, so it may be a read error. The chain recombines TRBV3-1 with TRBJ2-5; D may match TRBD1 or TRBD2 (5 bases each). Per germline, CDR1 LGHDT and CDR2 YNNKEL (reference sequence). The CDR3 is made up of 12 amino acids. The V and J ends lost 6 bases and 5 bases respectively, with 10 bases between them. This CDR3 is CASRRGAETQYF. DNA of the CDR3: TGTGCCAGCAGAAGAGGGGCGGAGACCCAGTACTTC.

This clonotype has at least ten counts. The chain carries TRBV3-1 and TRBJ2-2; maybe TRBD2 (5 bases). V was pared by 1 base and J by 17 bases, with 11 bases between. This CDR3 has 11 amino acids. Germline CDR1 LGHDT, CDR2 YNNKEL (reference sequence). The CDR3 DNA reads TGTGCCAGCAGCCAAGTTGGGGAGCCTTTTTTT. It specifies CASSQVGEPFF. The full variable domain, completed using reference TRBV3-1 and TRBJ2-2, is DTAVSQTPKYLVTQMGNDKSIKCEQNLGHDTMYWYKQDSKKFLKIMFSYNNKELIINETVPNRFSPKSPDKAHLNLHINSLELGDSAVYFCASSQVGEPFFGEGSRLTVL.

CDR3 nucleotides: TGTGCCAGCAGCGCCCAAACGGGAACTGAAGCTTTCTTT. It encodes CASSAQTGTEAFF. J is TRBJ1-1 and V is TRBV7-9; no firm D call. Germline-derived CDR1 and CDR2 are SEHNR and FQNEAQ (reference sequence). Trimming took 5 bases from V and 5 from J, leaving 12 bases between them. The CDR3 sequence is 13 residues long.

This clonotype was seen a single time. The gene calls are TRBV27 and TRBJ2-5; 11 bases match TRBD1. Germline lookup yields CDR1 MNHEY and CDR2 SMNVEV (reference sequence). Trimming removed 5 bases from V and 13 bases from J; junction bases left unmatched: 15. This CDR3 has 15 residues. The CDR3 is CASSEPGTGGENWYF. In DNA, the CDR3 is TGTGCCAGCAGTGAACCCGGGACAGGGGGGGAAAATTGGTACTTC.

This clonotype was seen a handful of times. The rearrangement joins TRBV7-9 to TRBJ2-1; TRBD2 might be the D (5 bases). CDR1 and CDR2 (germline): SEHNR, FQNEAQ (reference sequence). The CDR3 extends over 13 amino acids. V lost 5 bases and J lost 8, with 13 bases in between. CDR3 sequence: CASSPPAAYEQFF. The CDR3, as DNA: TGTGCCAGCAGCCCCCCAGCGGCGTATGAGCAGTTCTTC.

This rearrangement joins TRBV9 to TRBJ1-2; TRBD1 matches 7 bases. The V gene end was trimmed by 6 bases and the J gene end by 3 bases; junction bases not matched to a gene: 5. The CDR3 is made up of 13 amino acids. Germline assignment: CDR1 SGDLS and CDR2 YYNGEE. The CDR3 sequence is CASMAQGDYGYTF. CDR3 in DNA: TGTGCCAGCATGGCCCAGGGGGACTATGGCTACACCTTC.

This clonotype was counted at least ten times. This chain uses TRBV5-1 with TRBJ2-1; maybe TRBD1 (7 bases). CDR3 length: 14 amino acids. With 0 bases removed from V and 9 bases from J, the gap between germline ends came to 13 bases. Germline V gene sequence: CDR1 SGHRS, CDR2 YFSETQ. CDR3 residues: CASSLATGRSEQFF. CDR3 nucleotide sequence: TGCGCCAGCAGCTTGGCGACAGGGAGGAGTGAGCAGTTCTTC.

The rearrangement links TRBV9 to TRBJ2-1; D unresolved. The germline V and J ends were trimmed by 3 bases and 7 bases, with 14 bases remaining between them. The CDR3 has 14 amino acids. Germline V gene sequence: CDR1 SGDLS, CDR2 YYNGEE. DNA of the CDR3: TGTGCCAGCAGCGCCCTCCTCAGCGTGAATGAGCAGTTCTTC. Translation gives CASSALLSVNEQFF.

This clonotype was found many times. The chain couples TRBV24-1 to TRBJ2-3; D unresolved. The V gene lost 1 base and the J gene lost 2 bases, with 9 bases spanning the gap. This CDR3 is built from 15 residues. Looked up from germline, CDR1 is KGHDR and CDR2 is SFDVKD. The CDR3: CATSDLSQDTDTQYF. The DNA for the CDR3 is TGTGCCACCAGTGATTTATCGCAGGACACAGATACGCAGTATTTT.

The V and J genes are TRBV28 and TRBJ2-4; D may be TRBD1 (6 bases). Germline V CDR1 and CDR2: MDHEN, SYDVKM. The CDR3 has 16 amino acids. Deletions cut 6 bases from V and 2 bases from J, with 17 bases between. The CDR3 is CASSDPEGVTKNIQYF. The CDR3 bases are TGTGCCAGCAGCGATCCCGAGGGGGTAACCAAAAACATTCAGTACTTC.

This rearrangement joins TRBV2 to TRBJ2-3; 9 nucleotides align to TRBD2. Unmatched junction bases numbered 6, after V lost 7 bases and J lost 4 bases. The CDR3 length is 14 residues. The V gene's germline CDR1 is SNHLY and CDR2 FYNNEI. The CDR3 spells CASKRGGRADTQYF. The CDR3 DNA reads TGTGCCAGCAAGAGGGGCGGGAGGGCAGATACGCAGTATTTT.

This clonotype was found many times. CDR3 sequence: CSATTTSSHEQYF. The DNA of the CDR3 is TGCAGTGCTACCACAACTAGTTCTCACGAGCAGTACTTC. The chain links TRBV20-1 to TRBJ2-7, with D perhaps TRBD2 (5 bases). V gave up 4 bases and J gave up 5 bases, with 15 bases separating them. The CDR3 spans 13 residues. Germline V gives CDR1 DFQATT, CDR2 SNEGSKA (reference sequence).

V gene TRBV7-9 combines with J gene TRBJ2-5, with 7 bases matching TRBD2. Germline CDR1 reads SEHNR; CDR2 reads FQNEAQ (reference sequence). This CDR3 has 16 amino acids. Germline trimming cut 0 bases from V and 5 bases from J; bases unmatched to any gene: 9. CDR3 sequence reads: CASSLAGGPLKETQYF. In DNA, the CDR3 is TGTGCCAGCAGCTTAGCGGGAGGGCCCCTGAAGGAGACCCAGTACTTC.

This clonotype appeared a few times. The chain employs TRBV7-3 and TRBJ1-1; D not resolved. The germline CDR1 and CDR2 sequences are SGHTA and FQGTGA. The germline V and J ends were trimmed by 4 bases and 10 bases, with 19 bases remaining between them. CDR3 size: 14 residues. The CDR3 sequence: CASSSTRESLVAFF. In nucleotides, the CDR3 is TGTGCCAGCAGCTCAACACGGGAGAGTTTGGTAGCTTTCTTT.

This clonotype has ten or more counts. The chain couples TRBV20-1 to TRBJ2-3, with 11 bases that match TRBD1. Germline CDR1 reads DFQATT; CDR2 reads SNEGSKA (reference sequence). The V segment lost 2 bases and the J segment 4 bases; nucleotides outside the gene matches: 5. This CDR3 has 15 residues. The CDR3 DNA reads TGCAGTGCTAGAAAGTGGGACAGGGGGGCAGATACGCAGTATTTT. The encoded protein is CSARKWDRGADTQYF.